The clone carrying this T cell receptor (beta chain) was found a few times. The antigen is unknown. Fresh 10 ml peripheral blood yielded PBMCs. This sample is drawn from a study of T cells in Graves' hyperthyroidism and ophthalmopathy. The source material, RNA transcripts, was used to amplify TCR beta CDR3 regions. In the first-round RT-PCR of the TCR CDR3, the HTBI primer set was used. TCRdb reprocessed the multiplex PCR reads via MiXCR and lists one record per CDR3 protein. The sample records under 350,000 distinct CDR3 sequences, over 15% being singletons. Study-level results: Separating ophthalmopathy from stable hyperthyroidism was achieved by a 13 V-J model. Before onset, ophthalmopathy was predicted by the model a median 6.5 months earlier. Most thyroid clonotypes expanded above 0.001 were also detected in blood.

The CDR3 is 15 amino acids. V lost 5 bases, J lost 2 bases, and 7 bases stayed unmatched. Germline-derived CDR1 and CDR2 are SGHTA and FQGNSA. Material for sequencing was blood. This clonotype originated in a woman aged 60-75 years with Graves' ophthalmopathy. The chain recombines TRBV7-2 with TRBJ2-7; 9 positions match TRBD1. DNA for the CDR3: TGTGCCAGCAGCCGATTCCGGGACAGGGCCTACGAGCAGTACTTC. Its protein product is CASSRFRDRAYEQYF.